The T cell receptor (beta chain) under discussion was sequenced for a study of response to subunit inactivated influenza vaccine. Study-level results: There was a suggestion from the authors that each seasonal influenza vaccination recruits few new T cells.

This clonotype was observed a few times. What it recognizes is unknown. Per the germline V gene, CDR1 is MNHEY and CDR2 is SMNVEV (reference sequence). The V gene lost 6 bases and the J gene lost 2 bases, with 11 bases spanning the gap. The CDR3 length is 13 residues. TCRdb independently ran MiXCR on the RT-PCR reads; one entry per CDR3 protein. The repertoire includes roughly 670,000 distinct CDR3 sequences, around 15% of them detected once, and 7.6% sits in the top ten. This TCR was recovered from a man aged 50 or older who received an inactivated influenza vaccine. The input for sequencing was PBMCs from blood, taken around 15 days before vaccination. This chain links TRBV27 with TRBJ2-7; D is possibly TRBD2 (7 bases). CDR3 region: CASSRGLPYEQYF. The DNA of the CDR3 is TGTGCCAGCAGCAGGGGACTACCCTACGAGCAGTACTTC.